This T cell receptor beta chain was documented in a study of CD8 T cells in Susac syndrome (dated by TCRdb to about 2019). Describing the broader study: Among the sequenced Susac syndrome patients, 5 or 6 had clinically active disease and eight were in clinical remission. Susac syndrome patients were therapy-naive, on corticosteroids (some also receiving IVIg), or on IVIg alone at blood withdrawal. The study used repertoire sequencing to test whether antigen drove CD8+ T cell activation and differentiation in Susac syndrome. General study outcomes and caveats: The TCR sequencing and HLA analysis was acknowledged to have included a relatively small number of individuals. No clonal expansion was detected in the CD4+ T cell repertoire of Susac syndrome patients.

As regards this clonotype: Its recognized antigen is unknown. No base qualities exist here, and no much larger clone lies one base off it.

RNA was extracted using the RNeasy kit, and about 0.45 to 1 ug of the RNA was reverse transcribed with random hexamers. The immunoSEQ multiplex PCR assay, covering 54 Vbeta and 13 Jbeta segments, was used to amplify TCR beta CDR3 regions. PCR amplification bias was corrected using a synthetic template baseline for primer optimization and computational correction. In the authors' own workflow: Reads were annotated to V, D and J genes per IMGT and analyzed with immunoSEQ Analyzer, keeping only productive sequences. To calculate clonality, Shannon entropy was normalized by log2 of the number of productive unique sequences and then subtracted from one. Public and private clones were assessed among the 100 most prevalent clones of each patient and control. Susac-specific clones were defined as absent from healthy and MS cohorts, about 1,100 published viral clones and other ImmuneACCESS disease sequences. In TCRdb, the public reads were trimmed at Q25 with fastp and aligned with MiXCR, with productive beta chains retained. Here each entry gathers all rows of one CDR3 protein and keeps the most common genes and DNA. TCRdb's processing, not the authors', yielded these V and J calls. This sample is represented by 150,000 to 200,000 distinct CDR3 sequences; about 94% of them were singletons. The ten largest clonotypes hold 0.09% to 0.1% of the sample.

Peripheral blood CD8+ and CD4+ T cells from healthy donors, Susac syndrome patients and multiple sclerosis patients were profiled by high-throughput TCR beta sequencing. Recently defined diagnostic criteria for definite or probable disease were met by the Susac syndrome patients. Bulk CD8+ and CD4+ T cells were purified by magnetic negative isolation, whereas CD8+ TEMRA cells were enriched by FACS. Blood was drawn into EDTA tubes, processed within 24 hours, and PBMCs were isolated by density gradient centrifugation. PBMCs destined for TCR sequencing were cryopreserved in liquid nitrogen and later thawed in a 37 °C water bath. The sorted or isolated CD4+, CD8+ and CD8+ TEMRA cells had a purity of 90% or higher. Trimming removed 4 bases from V and 7 bases from J; the gene matches leave 6 bases unexplained. Via the germline V gene, CDR1 is MNHEY and CDR2 SVGAGI. From the cysteine through the phenylalanine, the CDR3 covers 14 amino acids. The DNA shown is the 42-base CDR3, in frame from base 1.

The rearranged segments are TRBV6-5 and TRBJ1-1, with TRBD1 identical over 10 junction bases. The sequenced sample was CD4+ T cells from PBMCs. This TCR was recovered from a human donor with Susac syndrome. The CDR3 amino acid sequence is: CASSFTGQGIEAFF. The DNA reads as follows: TGTGCCAGCAGTTTCACGGGACAGGGGATTGAAGCTTTCTTT.